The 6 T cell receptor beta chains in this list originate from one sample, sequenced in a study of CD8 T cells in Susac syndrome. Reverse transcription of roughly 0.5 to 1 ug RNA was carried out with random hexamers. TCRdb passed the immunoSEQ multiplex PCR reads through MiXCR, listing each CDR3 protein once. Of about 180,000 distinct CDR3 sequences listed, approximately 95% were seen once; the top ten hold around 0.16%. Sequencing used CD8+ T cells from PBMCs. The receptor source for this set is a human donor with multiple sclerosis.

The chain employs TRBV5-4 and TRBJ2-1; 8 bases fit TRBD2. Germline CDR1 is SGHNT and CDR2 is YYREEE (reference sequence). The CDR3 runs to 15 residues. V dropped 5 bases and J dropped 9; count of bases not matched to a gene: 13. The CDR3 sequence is CASSRLSSGRIEQFF. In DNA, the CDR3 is TGTGCCAGCAGTCGACTCTCTAGCGGGCGGATTGAGCAGTTCTTC.

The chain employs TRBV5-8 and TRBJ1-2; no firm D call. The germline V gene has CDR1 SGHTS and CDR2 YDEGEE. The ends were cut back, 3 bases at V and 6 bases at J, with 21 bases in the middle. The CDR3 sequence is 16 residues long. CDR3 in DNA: TGTGCCAGCAGCTCGCAGCTCTACGACATAAATGATGGCTACACCTTC. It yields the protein CASSSQLYDINDGYTF. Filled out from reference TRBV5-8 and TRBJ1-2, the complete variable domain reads EAGVTQSPTHLIKTRGQQATLRCSPISGHTSVYWYQQALGLGLQFLLWYDEGEERNRGNFPPRFSGRQFPNYSSELNVNALELEDSALYLCASSSQLYDINDGYTFGSGTRLTVV.

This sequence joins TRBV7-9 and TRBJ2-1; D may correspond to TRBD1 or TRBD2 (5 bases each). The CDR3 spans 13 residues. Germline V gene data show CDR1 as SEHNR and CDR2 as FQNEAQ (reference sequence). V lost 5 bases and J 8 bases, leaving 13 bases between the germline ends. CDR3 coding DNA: TGTGCCAGCAGCCCTCTTATGGGGGATGAGCAGTTCTTC. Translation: CASSPLMGDEQFF.

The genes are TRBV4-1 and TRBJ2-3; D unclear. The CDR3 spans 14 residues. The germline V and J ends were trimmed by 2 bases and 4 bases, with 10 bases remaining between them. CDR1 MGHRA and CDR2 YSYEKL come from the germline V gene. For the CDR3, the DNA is TGCGCCAGCAGCCAAACCATCCTTTCAGATACGCAGTATTTT. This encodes CASSQTILSDTQYF.

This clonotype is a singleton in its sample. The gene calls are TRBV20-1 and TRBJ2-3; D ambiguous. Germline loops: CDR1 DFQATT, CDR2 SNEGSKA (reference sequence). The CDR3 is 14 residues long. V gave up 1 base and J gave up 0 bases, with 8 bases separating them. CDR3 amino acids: CSARGLISTDTQYF. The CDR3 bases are TGCAGTGCTAGAGGGTTGATTAGCACAGATACGCAGTATTTT.

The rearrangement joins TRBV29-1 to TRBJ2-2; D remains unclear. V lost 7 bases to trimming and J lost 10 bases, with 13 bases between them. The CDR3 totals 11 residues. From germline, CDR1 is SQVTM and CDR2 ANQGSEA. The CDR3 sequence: CSARGAEELFF. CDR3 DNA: TGCAGCGCCCGAGGTGCCGAGGAGCTGTTTTTT.